This T cell receptor beta chain was found in a study of T cells in Graves' hyperthyroidism and ophthalmopathy. This clonotype showed up many times. There are 16 residues in the CDR3. The V gene end was trimmed by 5 bases and the J gene end by 5 bases; junction bases not matched to a gene: 13. Germline V gives CDR1 SGHTA, CDR2 FQGNSA. RNA transcripts yielded amplified TCR beta CDR3 regions. The HTBI primer set was used in a first-round RT-PCR of the TCR CDR3. TCRdb processed the multiplex PCR reads anew with MiXCR; each CDR3 protein has one entry. The sample has 75,000 to 100,000 distinct CDR3 sequences; around 37% are singletons.

This chain connects TRBV7-2 to TRBJ2-3; 7 nucleotides match TRBD2. This clonotype was sampled from a young woman with Graves' hyperthyroidism. The sequenced sample was peripheral blood or thyroid tissue (not recorded which). CDR3 region: CASSPIMGGPIDTQYF. For the CDR3, the DNA is TGTGCCAGCAGCCCCATCATGGGAGGGCCGATAGATACGCAGTATTTT.